Sequencing of this T cell receptor beta chain was carried out in a study of OX40 agonist ivuxolimab in advanced cancers. Findings and caveats of the study: At 0.1 to 3.0 mg/kg and by week 6, clonal expansion occurred in CD4+ and CD8+ blood T cells. Some patients without response likewise showed low normalized clonal expansion.

The CDR3 spans 13 residues. In germline, CDR1 is ENHRY, CDR2 SYGVKD. The J segment lost 5 bases and the V segment lost 6 bases, leaving 5 bases of the junction unmatched. This clone was counted only a few times. What it recognizes is unknown. Profiled with immunoSEQ multiplex PCR; TCRdb holds only in-frame clones, not every one. Among some 10,000 clones listed, approximately 63% were seen once. Material: CD4+ or CD8+ T cells sorted from blood, obtained in a trial of the OX40 agonist ivuxolimab. This TCR was sampled from an adult with an advanced solid tumor such as melanoma, head and neck, liver or kidney cancer. This chain links TRBV10-3 with TRBJ2-3, with TRBD2 matching over 7 bases. CDR3 sequence (DNA): TGTGCCATCAGCCTCGGACTAGTAGATACGCAGTATTTT. It specifies CAISLGLVDTQYF.